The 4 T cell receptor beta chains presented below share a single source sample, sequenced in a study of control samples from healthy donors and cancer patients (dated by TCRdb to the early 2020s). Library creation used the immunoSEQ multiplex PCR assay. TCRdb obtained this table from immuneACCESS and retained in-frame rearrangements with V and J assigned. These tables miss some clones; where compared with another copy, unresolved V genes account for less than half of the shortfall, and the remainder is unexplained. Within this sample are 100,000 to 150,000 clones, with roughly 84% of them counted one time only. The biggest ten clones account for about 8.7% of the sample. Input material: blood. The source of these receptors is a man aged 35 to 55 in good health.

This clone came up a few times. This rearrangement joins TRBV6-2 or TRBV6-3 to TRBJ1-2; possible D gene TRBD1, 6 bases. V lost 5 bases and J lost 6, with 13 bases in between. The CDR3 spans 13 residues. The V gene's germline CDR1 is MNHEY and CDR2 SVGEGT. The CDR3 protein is CASSTGSGDGYTF. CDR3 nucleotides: TGTGCCAGCAGTACAGGGTCGGGAGATGGCTACACCTTC.

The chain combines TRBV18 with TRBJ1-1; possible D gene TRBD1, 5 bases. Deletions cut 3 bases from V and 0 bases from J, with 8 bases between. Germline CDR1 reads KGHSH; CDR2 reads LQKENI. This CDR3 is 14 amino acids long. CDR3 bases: TGTGCCAGCTCACCGACAGCTTTGAACACTGAAGCTTTCTTT. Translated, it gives CASSPTALNTEAFF. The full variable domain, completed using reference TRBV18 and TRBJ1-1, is NAGVMQNPRHLVRRRGQEARLRCSPMKGHSHVYWYRQLPEEGLKFMVYLQKENIIDESGMPKERFSAEFPKEGPSILRIQQVVRGDSAAYFCASSPTALNTEAFFGQGTRLTVV.

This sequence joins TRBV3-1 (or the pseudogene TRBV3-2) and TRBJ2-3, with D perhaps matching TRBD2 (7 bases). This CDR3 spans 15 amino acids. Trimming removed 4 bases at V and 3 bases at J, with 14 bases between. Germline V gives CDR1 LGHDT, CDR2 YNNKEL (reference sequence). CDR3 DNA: TGTGCCAGCAGCCGACGAGGGGGGGGAACAGATACGCAGTATTTT. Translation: CASSRRGGGTDTQYF.

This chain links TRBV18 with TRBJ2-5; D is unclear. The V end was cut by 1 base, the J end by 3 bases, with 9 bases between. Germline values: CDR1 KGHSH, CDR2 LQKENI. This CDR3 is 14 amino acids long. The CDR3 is CASSPQYREETQYF. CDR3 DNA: TGTGCCAGCTCACCACAGTATCGGGAAGAGACCCAGTACTTC.